This TCR beta chain was documented in a study of blood T cell repertoires in COVID-19. About the research overall: Samples representing acute and convalescent COVID-19 were sourced from the United States, Italy and Spain. The cDNA or gDNA used as material had been derived from T cells, B-cell-depleted T cells, or PBMCs.

This CDR3 has 15 amino acids. Germline V CDR1 and CDR2: LGHDT, YNNKEL (reference sequence). The ends lost 11 bases at V and 4 bases at J; junction bases unmatched: 13. The repertoire was sequenced with immunoSEQ multiplex PCR; TCRdb's copy has only in-frame clones and lacks some. This table has 130,000 to 150,000 clones, around nine tenths appearing once. The chain combines TRBV3-1 (or the pseudogene TRBV3-2) with TRBJ2-3, with 9 positions matching TRBD2. The sample comprised peripheral blood. This receptor was taken from a human donor in a cohort sampled during active COVID-19. The CDR3 loop reads CAAGGLAGSADTQYF. CDR3 DNA sequence: TGTGCCGCGGGCGGGCTAGCGGGAAGCGCAGATACGCAGTATTTT.